A single sample is the source of the 21 T cell receptor beta chains below, sequenced in a study of cytomegalovirus exposure and HLA in healthy donors. Vbeta (60) and Jbeta (13) primers were used in the PCR. The table came from immunoSEQ multiplex PCR; TCRdb's copy has only in-frame clones and leaves some out. The sample records some 100,000 clones, roughly three quarters being singletons. The source material was PBMCs. Receptors originate from a woman aged 40 to 49 in good health and CMV-seropositive.

The chain uses TRBV7-3 and TRBJ2-2, with D possibly TRBD2 on 6 matching bases. The V end lost 5 bases, the J end lost 2 bases, and 15 bases lay between the germline ends. The CDR3 consists of 16 residues. Germline CDR1 and CDR2: SGHTA and FQGTGA. Here the CDR3 reads CASSRSAGLNTGELFF. The CDR3 DNA reads TGTGCCAGCAGCAGGTCCGCGGGACTCAACACCGGGGAGCTGTTTTTT.

The chain uses TRBV2 and TRBJ1-3; a weak D match, TRBD1 (6 bases). This CDR3 comprises 14 residues. Trimming removed 6 bases at V and 1 base at J, with 10 bases between. Germline V gene data show CDR1 as SNHLY and CDR2 as FYNNEI. CDR3 nucleotide sequence: TGTGCCAGCAGGGGGGGGCGGTCTGGAAACACCATATATTTT. Translating gives CASRGGRSGNTIYF.

The chain uses TRBV29-1 and TRBJ2-2; D uncertain. This CDR3 contains 15 residues. Germline CDR1 is SQVTM and CDR2 is ANQGSEA. Trimming took off 6 bases at V and 6 bases at J, with 20 bases between the two ends. CDR3 protein: CSVVLAGMWAGELFF. In nucleotides, the CDR3 is TGCAGCGTGGTTTTGGCAGGCATGTGGGCCGGGGAGCTGTTTTTT.

V is TRBV6-6 and J is TRBJ1-4; D not certain. The CDR3 loop spans 16 amino acids. Deletions cut 7 bases from V and 1 base from J, with 16 bases between. CDR1 MNHNY and CDR2 SVGAGI come from the germline V gene (reference sequence). CDR3 residues: CASNDLSGRTNEKLFF. CDR3 nucleotide sequence: TGTGCCAGCAATGACTTATCTGGGAGAACTAATGAAAAACTGTTTTTT.

The V call is TRBV9, the J call TRBJ1-2; 10 positions agree with TRBD1. The germline V gene has CDR1 SGDLS and CDR2 YYNGEE. The CDR3 is made up of 13 amino acids. The V gene end was trimmed by 6 bases and the J gene end by 8 bases; junction bases not matched to a gene: 7. The CDR3 DNA reads TGTGCCAGCATGGGACAGGGGATGTTGGGCTACACCTTC. Its protein product is CASMGQGMLGYTF.

The chain uses TRBV4-1 and TRBJ2-7, with D tentatively TRBD1 (7 bases). CDR1 MGHRA and CDR2 YSYEKL come from the germline V gene. V shed 2 bases and J shed 3 bases, with 14 bases lying between them. The CDR3 is made up of 15 amino acids. CDR3: CASSQLRDRDYEQYF. The CDR3 DNA reads TGCGCCAGCAGCCAATTGCGGGACAGAGACTACGAGCAGTACTTC.

The rearrangement uses TRBV5-1 and TRBJ1-2, with unresolved D. Germline assignment: CDR1 SGHRS and CDR2 YFSETQ. V shed 1 base and J shed 8 bases, with 15 bases lying between them. The CDR3 contains 14 residues. CDR3 in DNA: TGCGCCAGCAGCTTGTTTCCTACCGTGGAGGGCTACACCTTC. It yields the protein CASSLFPTVEGYTF.

J is TRBJ1-5 and V is TRBV29-1, with D perhaps TRBD1 (6 bases). Per the germline V gene, CDR1 is SQVTM and CDR2 is ANQGSEA. V was clipped by 5 bases and J by 5 bases, with 13 bases between them. CDR3 size: 13 residues. The CDR3 sequence is CSVSRGRDQPQHF. CDR3 coding DNA: TGCAGCGTTAGCAGGGGACGGGATCAGCCCCAGCATTTT.

This chain connects TRBV18 to TRBJ1-1, with a weak D call TRBD1 (5 bases). Germline CDR1 is KGHSH and CDR2 is LQKENI. Trimming left V 6 bases short and J 3 bases short, with 14 bases between. The CDR3 is made up of 14 amino acids. CDR3 protein: CASSTNRFDTEAFF. The DNA of the CDR3 is TGTGCCAGCTCGACGAACAGGTTTGACACTGAAGCTTTCTTT.

V and J are TRBV12-5 and TRBJ2-1; TRBD1 aligns across 11 bases. Germline V gene data show CDR1 as LGHNT and CDR2 as FRNRAP. Trimming took 4 bases from V and 4 from J; bases not matched to a gene: 9. CDR3 size: 17 residues. CDR3 loop: CASGYQGTGGLYNEQFF. CDR3 DNA sequence: TGTGCTAGTGGTTACCAAGGGACAGGGGGGCTTTACAATGAGCAGTTCTTC.

The rearrangement uses TRBV7-6 and TRBJ2-5; TRBD2 agrees at 7 bases. In germline, CDR1 is SGHVS, CDR2 FNYEAQ. Losses at the gene ends were 3 bases for V and 1 base for J; bases not matched to a gene: 5. CDR3 length equals 15 residues. CDR3 protein: CASSFTSDPQETQYF. CDR3 nucleotides: TGTGCCAGCAGCTTCACTAGCGACCCCCAAGAGACCCAGTACTTC.

This chain connects TRBV7-2 to TRBJ2-7; 13 bases align to TRBD2. The J segment lost 2 bases and the V segment lost 2 bases, leaving 3 bases of the junction unmatched. This CDR3 has 16 amino acids. The germline CDR1 and CDR2 sequences are SGHTA and FQGNSA. The DNA of the CDR3 is TGTGCCAGCAGCTTAATTGGGACTAGCGGGGCCTACGAGCAGTACTTC. It specifies CASSLIGTSGAYEQYF. The variable domain in full, with the rest retrieved from reference TRBV7-2 and TRBJ2-7, is GAGVSQSPSNKVTEKGKDVELRCDPISGHTALYWYRQSLGQGLEFLIYFQGNSAPDKSGLPSDRFSAERTGGSVSTLTIQRTQQEDSAVYLCASSLIGTSGAYEQYFGPGTRLTVT.

This clone has a single count. The CDR3 coding sequence is TGTGCCTGGATGCATGAAATTCGGAGTTCCTACAATGAGCAGTTCTTC. Translation: CAWMHEIRSSYNEQFF. The chain uses TRBV30 and TRBJ2-1, with D uncertain. V lost 4 bases, J lost 1 base, and 17 bases lay in between. The germline gives CDR1 GTSNPN, CDR2 SVGIG (reference sequence). The CDR3 has 16 residues.

The chain employs TRBV7-9 and TRBJ1-3; TRBD1 might be the D (6 bases). This CDR3 region has 14 residues. The ends were cut back, 5 bases at V and 4 bases at J, with 12 bases in the middle. Germline loops: CDR1 SEHNR, CDR2 FQNEAQ (reference sequence). For the CDR3, the DNA is TGTGCCAGCAGCCATTGGACAGAGGGAAACACCATATATTTT. Protein product: CASSHWTEGNTIYF.

This chain links TRBV2 with TRBJ2-2, with 7 bases fitting TRBD2. With 4 bases clipped from V and 7 bases from J, the junction kept 6 bases outside the gene matches. Germline V CDR1 and CDR2: SNHLY, FYNNEI. This CDR3 spans 14 amino acids. The CDR3 bases are TGTGCCAGCAGTGGATGGGGGGGAAACGGGGAGCTGTTTTTT. Its translation: CASSGWGGNGELFF.

The CDR3 reads CASSYPQVGEQYF. CDR3 bases: TGTGCCAGCAGTTACCCGCAGGTGGGCGAGCAGTACTTC. This chain links TRBV6-6 with TRBJ2-7, with no clear D. The germline gives CDR1 MNHNY, CDR2 SVGAGI (reference sequence). The CDR3 runs 13 residues. Trimming pared 2 bases from V and 6 bases from J, leaving 11 bases between.

The genes are TRBV19 and TRBJ2-1, with D maybe TRBD2 (6 bases). The V end lost 3 bases, the J end lost 5 bases, and 14 bases lay between the germline ends. The germline CDR1 and CDR2 sequences are LNHDA and SQIVND (reference sequence). The CDR3 length is 15 residues. CDR3 in DNA: TGTGCCAGTAGTATGAGACGGGGCGGGAACAATGAGCAGTTCTTC. It specifies CASSMRRGGNNEQFF.

V usage is TRBV6-5 and J usage is TRBJ2-7, with D perhaps matching TRBD1 (5 bases). CDR1 and CDR2 from the germline V gene are MNHEY and SVGAGI. Trimming cost V 2 bases and J 6 bases, with 17 bases left between them. The CDR3 length is 15 residues. CDR3 nucleotide sequence: TGTGCCAGCAGTTACACGCCCGCCGGGCAGGGCGAGCAGTACTTC. This translates into CASSYTPAGQGEQYF.

As to this clone: Compared with germline, one end of the junction differs, possibly owing to a read error. This chain connects TRBV6-5 to TRBJ1-1; possibly TRBD1 for D (6 bases). Per germline, CDR1 MNHEY and CDR2 SVGAGI. The CDR3 is 13 residues long. CDR3 loop: CASSYTRDTGAFF. The CDR3 DNA sequence: TGTGCCAGCAGTTACACCAGGGACACTGGAGCTTTCTTT.

The chain links TRBV29-1 to TRBJ1-5; D uncertain. CDR3 length: 15 amino acids. Trimming shortened V by 5 bases and J by 0 bases, and 14 bases separated the two germline ends. Germline CDR1 reads SQVTM; CDR2 reads ANQGSEA. CDR3 bases: TGCAGCGTTCTATTGTCGGGTGATAGCAATCAGCCCCAGCATTTT. Translation gives CSVLLSGDSNQPQHF.

The V call is TRBV14, the J call TRBJ2-1, with 14 bases matching TRBD2. This CDR3 has 17 residues. Unmatched junction bases numbered 6, after V lost 1 base and J lost 7 bases. Germline assignment: CDR1 SGHDN and CDR2 FVKESK. The CDR3 sequence is CASSQAWGTSGGNEQFF. The CDR3 coding sequence is TGTGCCAGCAGCCAAGCCTGGGGGACTAGCGGGGGTAATGAGCAGTTCTTC.